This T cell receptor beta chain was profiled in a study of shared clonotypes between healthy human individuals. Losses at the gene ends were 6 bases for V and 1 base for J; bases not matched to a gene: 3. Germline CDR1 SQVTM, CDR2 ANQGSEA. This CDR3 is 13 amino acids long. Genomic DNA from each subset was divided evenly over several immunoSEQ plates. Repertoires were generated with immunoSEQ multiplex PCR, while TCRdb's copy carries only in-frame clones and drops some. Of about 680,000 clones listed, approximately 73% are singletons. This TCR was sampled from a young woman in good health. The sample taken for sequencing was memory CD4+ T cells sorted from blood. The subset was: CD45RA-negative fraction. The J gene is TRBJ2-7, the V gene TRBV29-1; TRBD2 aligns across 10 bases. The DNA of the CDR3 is TGCAGCGTCACTAGCGGGATATCCTACGAGCAGTACTTC. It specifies CSVTSGISYEQYF.